Below are 15 T cell receptor beta chains sequenced from a single sample in a study of cytomegalovirus exposure and HLA in healthy donors. TCRdb keeps only in-frame clones here, not all; method: immunoSEQ multiplex PCR. The repertoire holds some 68,000 clones, with over 95% as singletons. Specimen: PBMCs. These receptors originate from a man between 18 and 29 years old in good health and CMV-seronegative.

V is TRBV21-1 and J is TRBJ2-7; the DNA was not compared with TRBD2, the D call given in the table. TRBV21-1 is listed as a pseudogene. The CDR3 sequence is 14 residues long. The CDR3 loop is CAVGSLVIPYEQYF. The DNA for the CDR3 is TGTGCCGTCGGGAGTTTAGTAATACCCTACGAGCAGTACTTC.

The chain uses TRBV18 and TRBJ2-1, with a weak D call TRBD1 (5 bases). CDR1 is KGHSH and CDR2 is LQKENI in the germline V gene. The CDR3 is 12 residues long. Trimming left V 6 bases short and J 5 bases short, with 8 bases between. In nucleotides, the CDR3 is TGTGCCAGCTCGCAGGGAAACAATGAGCAGTTCTTC. It yields the protein CASSQGNNEQFF.

This clone was detected only once. As DNA, the CDR3 is TGTGCCAGCAGTTTAAAGACAGGGAGTTCACCCCTCCACTTT. It yields the protein CASSLKTGSSPLHF. V usage is TRBV28 and J usage is TRBJ1-6; 7 bases fit TRBD1. The CDR3 is 14 amino acids. Germline CDR1 and CDR2: MDHEN and SYDVKM. Trimming at V came to 2 bases and at J to 9 bases, leaving 4 bases not matched to a gene. The full variable domain, in which reference TRBV28 and TRBJ1-6 provide the parts outside the CDR3, is DVKVTQSSRYLVKRTGEKVFLECVQDMDHENMFWYRQDPGLGLRLIYFSYDVKMKEKGDIPEGYSVSREKKERFSLILESASTNQTSMYLCASSLKTGSSPLHFGNGTRLTVT.

This clone has a single count. This chain links TRBV2 with TRBJ2-3, with 10 bases fitting TRBD2. This CDR3 comprises 15 residues. V lost 2 bases and J lost 5; bases outside the gene matches: 4. Germline values: CDR1 SNHLY, CDR2 FYNNEI. CDR3 sequence: CASSEPSGSGDTQYF. For the CDR3, the DNA is TGTGCCAGCAGTGAACCTAGCGGGAGCGGAGATACGCAGTATTTT.

V usage is TRBV7-3 and J usage is TRBJ2-5, with D perhaps matching TRBD1 (5 bases). The CDR3 contains 14 residues. Trimming took 5 bases from V and 8 from J, leaving 18 bases between them. CDR1 is SGHTA and CDR2 is FQGTGA in the germline V gene. The CDR3 nucleotides are TGTGCCAGCAGCCCATCTCCAGCAGGGTTAACCCAGTACTTC. It yields the protein CASSPSPAGLTQYF.

The chain employs TRBV9 and TRBJ2-1, with no clear D. This CDR3 spans 13 amino acids. Germline assignment: CDR1 SGDLS and CDR2 YYNGEE. V lost 4 bases and J 5 bases, leaving 10 bases between the germline ends. The CDR3 coding sequence is TGTGCCAGCAGCCCCCGGAGTGACAATGAGCAGTTCTTC. Translation: CASSPRSDNEQFF.

The chain has TRBV7-2 and TRBJ1-5, with a weak D call TRBD1 (5 bases). The ends were cut back, 4 bases at V and 7 bases at J, with 11 bases in the middle. This CDR3 region has 13 residues. The V gene's germline CDR1 is SGHTA and CDR2 FQGNSA. The CDR3 region has the DNA TGTGCCAGCAGCTATGGAACAGGACAGCCCCAGCATTTT. The encoded protein is CASSYGTGQPQHF.

The chain employs TRBV10-3 and TRBJ1-1, with D possibly matching TRBD1 (6 bases). CDR1 is ENHRY and CDR2 is SYGVKD in the germline V gene. V gave up 2 bases and J gave up 8 bases, with 15 bases separating them. The CDR3 is 14 amino acids. This CDR3 is CAISETGYDVEAFF. CDR3 DNA: TGTGCCATCAGTGAGACAGGGTACGACGTAGAAGCTTTCTTT.

This chain links TRBV7-9 with TRBJ1-1; D may be TRBD1 (5 bases). Trimming took 4 bases from V and 3 from J, leaving 9 bases between them. In germline, CDR1 is SEHNR, CDR2 FQNEAQ (reference sequence). CDR3 length: 13 amino acids. The DNA of the CDR3 is TGTGCCAGCAGCTCCCGGGGGGACACTGAAGCTTTCTTT. Encoded protein: CASSSRGDTEAFF. The full variable domain, its missing parts supplied by reference TRBV7-9 and TRBJ1-1, is DTGVSQNPRHKITKRGQNVTFRCDPISEHNRLYWYRQTLGQGPEFLTYFQNEAQLEKSRLLSDRFSAERPKGSFSTLEIQRTEQGDSAMYLCASSSRGDTEAFFGQGTRLTVV.

The chain carries TRBV2 and TRBJ2-3; 12 bases line up with TRBD1. V shed 3 bases and J 6 bases; nucleotides not matched to a gene: 10. From germline, CDR1 is SNHLY and CDR2 FYNNEI. This CDR3 is 17 amino acids long. The CDR3 loop is CASSEEFGTGGADTQYF. For the CDR3, the DNA is TGTGCCAGCAGTGAGGAGTTTGGGACAGGGGGCGCCGATACGCAGTATTTT. The full variable domain, its missing parts supplied by reference TRBV2 and TRBJ2-3, is EPEVTQTPSHQVTQMGQEVILRCVPISNHLYFYWYRQILGQKVEFLVSFYNNEISEKSEIFDDQFSVERPDGSNFTLKIRSTKLEDSAMYFCASSEEFGTGGADTQYFGPGTRLTVL.

V gene TRBV6-5 combines with J gene TRBJ1-2; 7 positions agree with TRBD1. Germline CDR1 and CDR2: MNHEY and SVGAGI. The CDR3 contains 15 residues. The J segment lost 4 bases and the V segment lost 0 bases, leaving 5 bases of the junction unmatched. The CDR3 protein is CASSYSGTVGYGYTF. CDR3 nucleotides: TGTGCCAGCAGTTACTCCGGGACAGTTGGCTATGGCTACACCTTC.

The chain joins TRBV27 to TRBJ2-1, with a possible D match to TRBD1 (7 bases). The V gene lost 8 bases and the J gene lost 10 bases, with 15 bases spanning the gap. Germline CDR1 and CDR2: MNHEY and SMNVEV (reference sequence). The CDR3 extends over 12 amino acids. The CDR3, as DNA: TGTGCCAGCCACGGAGGGGGCAGGGAGCAGTTCTTC. Its protein is CASHGGGREQFF.

The rearrangement links TRBV7-8 to TRBJ1-1, with 10 nucleotides matching TRBD1. The V gene's germline CDR1 is SGHVS and CDR2 FQNEAQ. The CDR3 spans 15 residues. With 3 bases clipped from V and 4 bases from J, the junction kept 5 bases outside the gene matches. CDR3 in amino acids: CASSFDRGRTTEAFF. CDR3 sequence (DNA): TGTGCCAGCAGCTTCGACAGGGGGCGGACCACTGAAGCTTTCTTT.

The chain links TRBV5-5 to TRBJ2-7; a weak D match, TRBD2 (5 bases). The CDR3 covers 15 residues. The V end was cut by 3 bases, the J end by 2 bases, with 15 bases between. Germline V CDR1 and CDR2: SGHKS, YYEKEE (reference sequence). The CDR3 DNA is TGTGCCAGCAGCTCAACCCCCGGAGGCACCTACGAGCAGTACTTC. As protein: CASSSTPGGTYEQYF.

The chain is built from TRBV18 and TRBJ2-7, with D maybe TRBD1 (6 bases). The CDR3 extends over 14 amino acids. Per germline, CDR1 KGHSH and CDR2 LQKENI. Trimming took 3 bases from V and 7 from J, leaving 16 bases between them. This CDR3 reads CASSPLEGVGEQYF. The CDR3 DNA reads as TGTGCCAGCTCACCTCTCGAGGGGGTGGGAGAGCAGTACTTC.